This T cell receptor (beta chain) was identified during a study of blood T cell repertoires in COVID-19. About the research overall: PBMCs, B-cell-depleted T cells, or T cells were the source of the cDNA or gDNA that made up the material.

Here immunoSEQ multiplex PCR was the method, and the copy in TCRdb shows in-frame clones only, minus some. The sample consists of roughly 150,000 clones, about four fifths of them appearing once. Germline CDR1 and CDR2: SGHNT and YYREEE (reference sequence). The CDR3 runs 17 residues. The V and J ends lost 4 bases and 0 bases respectively, with 14 bases between them. This chain uses TRBV5-4 with TRBJ2-6; possibly TRBD1 for D (6 bases). Material for sequencing was peripheral blood. This TCR came from a man aged 55 to 69 with acute or convalescent COVID-19. The CDR3 region is CASSKGHVSSGANVLTF. The CDR3 DNA follows: TGTGCCAGCAGCAAGGGACATGTGAGCTCTGGGGCCAACGTCCTGACTTTC.